The 5 T cell receptor beta chains reported below all come from one sample, sequenced in a study of T-cell reconstitution after alpha-beta-depleted transplantation in children. Unique molecular identifiers featured in how the TCRbeta library was prepared. MiXCR was run by TCRdb on the PCR reads, yielding one entry per CDR3 protein. The sample lists some 830,000 distinct CDR3 sequences, around 15% seen once, with 5% in the top ten. The sample here was PBMCs, mostly from graft donor cells, taken 360 days after TCRalphabeta/CD19-depleted stem cell transplant. These receptors came from a male patient younger than 18 who had a stem cell transplant for acute lymphoblastic leukemia, so the T cells may come from the graft donor.

This clonotype occurred once. The gene calls are TRBV7-1 and TRBJ1-1; 10 positions match TRBD1. TRBV7-1 is designated an ORF whose function remains uncertain. The ends lost 8 bases at V and 4 bases at J; junction bases unmatched: 10. The length of the CDR3 is 15 residues. CDR3 DNA sequence: TGTGCCAGCGGCTGCTGGGACAGGGGTGGCACTGAAGCTTTCTTT. Protein sequence: CASGCWDRGGTEAFF.

This clonotype was detected once. V gene TRBV5-1 combines with J gene TRBJ1-2; no clear D gene. V was cut by 4 bases and J by 2 bases, with 12 bases left in between. The CDR3 runs 14 residues. Per the germline V gene, CDR1 is SGHRS and CDR2 is YFSETQ. CDR3 nucleotides: TGCGCCAGCAGCCGAACCAAACCGAACTATGGCTACACCTTC. Translation: CASSRTKPNYGYTF. The variable domain in full, completed from reference TRBV5-1 and TRBJ1-2, reads KAGVTQTPRYLIKTRGQQVTLSCSPISGHRSVSWYQQTPGQGLQFLFEYFSETQRNKGNFPGRFSGRQFSNSRSEMNVSTLELGDSALYLCASSRTKPNYGYTFGSGTRLTVV.

The J gene is TRBJ2-1, the V gene TRBV10-2; D may correspond to TRBD1 or TRBD2 (5 bases each). Germline V gives CDR1 WSHSY, CDR2 SAAADI. The CDR3 contains 17 residues. The V end lost 5 bases, the J end lost 8 bases, and 25 bases lay between the germline ends. Here the CDR3 reads CASSFQVAPSGGYEQFF. CDR3 bases: TGCGCCAGCAGTTTCCAGGTAGCGCCCAGTGGGGGATATGAGCAGTTCTTC.

The V gene is TRBV29-1, the J gene TRBJ2-5, with D possibly TRBD2 on 5 matching bases. V was shortened by 6 bases and J by 2 bases, with 22 bases between the two germline ends. From germline, CDR1 is SQVTM and CDR2 ANQGSEA. The CDR3 spans 16 residues. For the CDR3, the DNA is TGCAGCGTGCGAAAATTCCTAAGGGTAGCGCAAGAGACCCAGTACTTC. It yields the protein CSVRKFLRVAQETQYF.

With regard to this clonotype: In this CDR3 the conserved last residue, phenylalanine or tryptophan, is missing, so a read error is likely. The chain has TRBV12-3 or TRBV12-4 and TRBJ2-5, with 11 bases lining up with TRBD2. The CDR3 totals 17 residues. The J segment lost 5 bases and the V segment lost 5 bases, leaving 13 bases of the junction unmatched. The CDR3 protein is CASSLLIAGGPSETQYS. The CDR3 nucleotides are TGTGCCAGCAGTCTCCTTATAGCGGGAGGGCCCAGTGAGACCCAGTACTCC.